In its sample, the clone carrying this T cell receptor (beta chain) was seen many times. Its target is not known. The sample originates from a study of T-cell reconstitution after alpha-beta-depleted transplantation in children. General study points: At one year after transplant, newly produced T cells mostly accounted for T-cell counts and diversity. Reported findings indicate that, about two months after transplant, alpha-beta T cells came from several hundred expanded clones, which were derived from non-depleted graft cells. Recipient T cells and thymic progenitors that survived gave rise to the high TCRbeta diversity observed at day 60 in some patients.

Researchers prepared the TCRbeta library using unique molecular identifiers, the study reports. TCRdb redid the calling of the PCR reads with MiXCR, one entry per CDR3 protein. The table shows around 450,000 distinct CDR3 sequences, with roughly a tenth occurring only once. V lost 0 bases, J lost 6 bases, and 5 bases stayed unmatched. The CDR3 length is 16 residues. Germline CDR1 SGDLS, CDR2 YYNGEE. Sequencing used PBMCs, obtained before TCRalphabeta/CD19-depleted stem cell transplant. The chain recombines TRBV9 with TRBJ2-2, with 10 bases identical to TRBD2. This sequence was found in a child younger than 10 with inherited bone marrow failure, due to receive a stem cell transplant. CDR3 DNA: TGTGCCAGCAGCGTAGATAGCGGGAGGTTGGCCGGGGAGCTGTTTTTT. Amino acid sequence: CASSVDSGRLAGELFF. Full variable domain (remainder filled in from reference TRBV9 and TRBJ2-2): DSGVTQTPKHLITATGQRVTLRCSPRSGDLSVYWYQQSLDQGLQFLIQYYNGEERAKGNILERFSAQQFPDLHSELNLSSLELGDSALYFCASSVDSGRLAGELFFGEGSRLTVL.